Shown below are 6 T cell receptor beta chains from a single sample sequenced in a study of regulatory T cells in long-lasting Graves disease. Time point: newly diagnosed GD, antithyroid drugs for less than 3 months. RNA from PBMCs was the source of the TCR library. CDR3 regions were amplified by Arm-PCR using iRepertoire HTBI primers to build TCR beta libraries. TCRdb called the multiplex PCR reads again in MiXCR, with one record for every CDR3 protein. The sample holds over 450,000 distinct CDR3 sequences; 9.5% to 15% are singletons and the top ten take 8.9%. This sample also appeared in a second study, on T cells in Graves' hyperthyroidism and ophthalmopathy.

The material was peripheral blood mononuclear cells (PBMCs), obtained at new diagnosis, from a patient treated with antithyroid drugs. The receptor source for this set is a woman aged 25-40 years with Graves disease.

This clonotype was recorded many times. The chain carries TRBV13 and TRBJ2-4; D is uncertain. The germline V gene encodes CDR1 PRHDT and CDR2 FYEKMQ (reference sequence). The CDR3 extends over 14 amino acids. Between the trimmed V and J ends, which lost 5 bases and 0 bases, there was a span of 8 bases. CDR3 protein: CASSTVLAKNIQYF. CDR3 sequence (DNA): TGTGCCAGCAGCACTGTACTAGCCAAAAACATTCAGTACTTC.

Only a few counts were recorded for this clonotype. This rearrangement joins TRBV6-2 or TRBV6-3 to TRBJ1-2; D unresolved. CDR3 length equals 15 residues. V shed 5 bases and J shed 3 bases, with 16 bases lying between them. Looked up from germline, CDR1 is MNHEY and CDR2 is SVGEGT. CDR3 in amino acids: CASSGGMDVHYGYTF. DNA of the CDR3: TGTGCCAGCAGTGGAGGTATGGACGTTCACTATGGCTACACCTTC.

This clonotype was seen a few times. The V gene is TRBV20-1, the J gene TRBJ1-4, with D possibly TRBD1 on 5 matching bases. Germline CDR1 and CDR2: DFQATT and SNEGSKA (reference sequence). The CDR3 extends over 14 amino acids. V lost 6 bases and J 6 bases, leaving 17 bases between the germline ends. DNA of the CDR3: TGCAGTGCCACTAAGGCAGGGCAACATGAAAAACTGTTTTTT. It yields the protein CSATKAGQHEKLFF.

This clonotype turned up a few times. This chain links TRBV7-9 with TRBJ1-1, with 8 nucleotides matching TRBD1. V was pared by 3 bases and J by 6 bases, with 15 bases of the junction left unmatched. This CDR3 has 17 amino acids. Germline CDR1 is SEHNR and CDR2 is FQNEAQ (reference sequence). In nucleotides, the CDR3 is TGTGCCAGCAGCTTTTACCTGGGACAGGCGTCGACCCCTGAAGCTTTCTTT. It codes for CASSFYLGQASTPEAFF. The full variable domain, in which reference TRBV7-9 and TRBJ1-1 provide the parts outside the CDR3, is DTGVSQNPRHKITKRGQNVTFRCDPISEHNRLYWYRQTLGQGPEFLTYFQNEAQLEKSRLLSDRFSAERPKGSFSTLEIQRTEQGDSAMYLCASSFYLGQASTPEAFFGQGTRLTVV.

Only a few counts were recorded for this clonotype. Germline is not matched at one junction end, which may reflect a read error. CDR3 region: CGIGTRTIYF. In DNA, the CDR3 is TGCGGGATAGGGACCCGCACCATATATTTT. V is TRBV28 and J is TRBJ1-3; the D gene is possibly TRBD1 (5 bases). Germline values: CDR1 MDHEN, CDR2 SYDVKM. The CDR3 consists of 10 residues.

This clonotype was detected many times. The chain carries TRBV7-9 and TRBJ1-2; D gene ambiguous. This CDR3 is 15 amino acids long. Deletions cut 2 bases from V and 6 bases from J, with 16 bases between. Germline loops: CDR1 SEHNR, CDR2 FQNEAQ (reference sequence). CDR3 bases: TGTGCCAGCAGCTTAAATCTGATATTGATGGATGGCTACACCTTC. It encodes CASSLNLILMDGYTF. The variable domain in full, completed from reference TRBV7-9 and TRBJ1-2, reads DTGVSQNPRHKITKRGQNVTFRCDPISEHNRLYWYRQTLGQGPEFLTYFQNEAQLEKSRLLSDRFSAERPKGSFSTLEIQRTEQGDSAMYLCASSLNLILMDGYTFGSGTRLTVV.